This TCR beta chain was sequenced during a study of CD8 T cells in ankylosing spondylitis. Study-wide findings and caveats: Earlier work had already found some motif variants in reactive arthritis synovial fluid and blood. In peripheral blood, disease-linked CD8+ clones occurred at relatively low frequencies. Within matched ankylosing spondylitis synovial fluid, disease-linked clones were reportedly significantly enriched. Within ankylosing spondylitis blood, a TCR beta motif made up of roughly eight highly homologous variants appeared to be characteristic.

With regard to this clonotype: As yet, its antigen is unknown.

Quantitative 5'-RACE was performed with molecular barcodes, and it yielded the TCR beta libraries. TCRdb re-analysed the 5' RACE reads in MiXCR, keeping a single row per CDR3 protein. Altogether roughly 440,000 distinct CDR3 sequences are present, under 20% being singletons, with the ten largest covering 1%. CDR1 and CDR2 (germline): SGHKS, YYEKEE (reference sequence). This CDR3 contains 16 residues. Trimming cost V 0 bases and J 0 bases, with 12 bases left between them. The chain combines TRBV5-5 with TRBJ2-5; possible D gene TRBD2, 6 bases. The sequence was collected from a male donor with ankylosing spondylitis. The sample consisted of blood, either unsorted or a sorted T cell fraction (not recorded which). CDR3: CASSLAVAAYQETQYF. The CDR3 region has the DNA TGTGCCAGCAGCTTGGCGGTAGCGGCGTACCAAGAGACCCAGTACTTC.